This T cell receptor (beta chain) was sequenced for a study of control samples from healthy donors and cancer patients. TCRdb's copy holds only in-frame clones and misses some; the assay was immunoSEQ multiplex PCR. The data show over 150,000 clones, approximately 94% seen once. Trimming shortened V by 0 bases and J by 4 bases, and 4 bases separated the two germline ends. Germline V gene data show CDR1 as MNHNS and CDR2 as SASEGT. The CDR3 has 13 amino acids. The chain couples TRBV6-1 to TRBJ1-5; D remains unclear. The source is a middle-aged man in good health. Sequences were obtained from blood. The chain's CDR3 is CASSEASNQPQHF. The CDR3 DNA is TGTGCCAGCAGTGAAGCGTCGAATCAGCCCCAGCATTTT.